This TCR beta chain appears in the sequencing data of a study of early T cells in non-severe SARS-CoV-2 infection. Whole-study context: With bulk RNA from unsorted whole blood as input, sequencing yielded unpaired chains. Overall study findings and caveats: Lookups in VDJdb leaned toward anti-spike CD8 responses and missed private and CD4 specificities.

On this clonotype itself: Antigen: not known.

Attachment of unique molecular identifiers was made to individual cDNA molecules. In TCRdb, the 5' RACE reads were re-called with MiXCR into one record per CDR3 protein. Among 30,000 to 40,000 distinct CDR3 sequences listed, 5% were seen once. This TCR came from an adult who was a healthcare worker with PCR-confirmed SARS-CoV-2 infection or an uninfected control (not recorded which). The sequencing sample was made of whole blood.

For the CDR3, the DNA is TGTGCCAGCAGTTTTGACTATGGCTACACCTTC. It specifies CASSFDYGYTF. The chain combines TRBV28 with TRBJ1-2; D uncertain. The ends were cut back, 3 bases at V and 3 bases at J, with 2 bases in the middle. Germline loops: CDR1 MDHEN, CDR2 SYDVKM. The length of the CDR3 is 11 residues.